This T cell receptor beta chain was documented in a study of blood T cell dynamics during melanoma immunotherapy. TCRdb's copy holds only in-frame clones and misses some; the assay was immunoSEQ multiplex PCR. This repertoire shows 10,000 to 13,000 clones, approximately 88% found once; its top ten account for more than 15%. Described time point: week 3, after first cycle of checkpoint inhibitor. Trimming took off 5 bases at V and 0 bases at J, with 18 bases between the two ends. The CDR3 spans 17 residues. The V gene's germline CDR1 is SEHNR and CDR2 FQNEAQ (reference sequence). Sequenced material: blood, taken from a patient treated with checkpoint blockade. The source of this sequence is a human donor with melanoma. This chain joins TRBV7-9 and TRBJ2-3, with D tentatively TRBD2 (6 bases). CDR3 DNA: TGTGCCAGCAGCCCGCGGGGAGACCGACTTAGCACAGATACGCAGTATTTT. Translation gives CASSPRGDRLSTDTQYF.